The present T cell receptor (beta chain) was sequenced within a study of shared clonotypes between healthy human individuals. Study-level information: The donor pool was made up of a couple of women and three men aged 18 to 49.

This CDR3 is built from 16 residues. CDR1 is SGHVS and CDR2 is FNYEAQ in the germline V gene. V was trimmed by 2 bases and J by 2 bases, leaving 10 bases between them. The study's findings and limits: Donor scarcity curtailed the genetic and exposure-history diversity represented herein.

With regard to this clone: Its antigen is unidentified.

The data were produced by immunoSEQ multiplex PCR, yet TCRdb's version contains in-frame clones alone and is incomplete. The sample lists about 2.3 million clones; just over 90% were seen once. This sequence was found in a man between 18 and 29 years old in good health. Some clones in this sample may be carry-over from other donors' samples. The chain employs TRBV7-6 and TRBJ2-6, with D possibly TRBD1 on 6 matching bases. The sequenced sample consisted of naive CD4+ T cells from PBMCs. Subset reported: CD45RA+ positively selected. The CDR3 protein is CASSLSGAPGANVLTF. For the CDR3, the DNA is TGTGCCAGCAGCTTATCAGGGGCGCCTGGGGCCAACGTCCTGACTTTC.